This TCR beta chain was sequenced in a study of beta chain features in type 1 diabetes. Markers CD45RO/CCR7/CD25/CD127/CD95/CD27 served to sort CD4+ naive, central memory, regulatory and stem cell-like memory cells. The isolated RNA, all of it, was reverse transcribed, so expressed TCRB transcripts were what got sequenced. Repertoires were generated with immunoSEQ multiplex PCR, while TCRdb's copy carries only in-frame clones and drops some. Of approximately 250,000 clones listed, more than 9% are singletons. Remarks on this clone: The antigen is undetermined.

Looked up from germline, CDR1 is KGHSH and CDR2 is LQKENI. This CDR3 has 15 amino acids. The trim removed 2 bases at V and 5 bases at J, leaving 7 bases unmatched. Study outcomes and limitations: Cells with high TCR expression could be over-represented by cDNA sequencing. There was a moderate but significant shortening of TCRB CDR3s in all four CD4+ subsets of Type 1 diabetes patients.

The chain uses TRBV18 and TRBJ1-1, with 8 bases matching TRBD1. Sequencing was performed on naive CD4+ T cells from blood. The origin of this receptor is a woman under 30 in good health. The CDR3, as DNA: TGTGCCAGCTCACCATCAGGGGGCGCTGGAACTGAAGCTTTCTTT. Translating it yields CASSPSGGAGTEAFF.